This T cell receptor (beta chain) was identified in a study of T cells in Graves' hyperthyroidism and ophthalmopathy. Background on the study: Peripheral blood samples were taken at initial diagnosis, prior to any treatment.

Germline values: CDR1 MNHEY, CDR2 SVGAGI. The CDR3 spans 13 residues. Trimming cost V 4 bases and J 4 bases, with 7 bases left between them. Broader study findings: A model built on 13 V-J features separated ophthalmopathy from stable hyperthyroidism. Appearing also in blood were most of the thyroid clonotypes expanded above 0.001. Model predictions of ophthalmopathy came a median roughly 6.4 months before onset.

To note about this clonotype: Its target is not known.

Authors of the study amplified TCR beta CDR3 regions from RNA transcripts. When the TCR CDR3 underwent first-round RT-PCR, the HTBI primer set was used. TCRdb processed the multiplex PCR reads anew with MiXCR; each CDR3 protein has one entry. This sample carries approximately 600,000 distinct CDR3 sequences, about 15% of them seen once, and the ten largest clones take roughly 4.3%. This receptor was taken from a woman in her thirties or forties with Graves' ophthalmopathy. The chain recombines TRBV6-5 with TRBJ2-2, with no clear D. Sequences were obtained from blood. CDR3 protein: CASSFGSTGELFF. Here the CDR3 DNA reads TGTGCCAGCAGTTTCGGCTCCACCGGGGAGCTGTTTTTT.